This T cell receptor beta chain emerged from a study of graft-versus-host responses after intestinal transplantation. On this clone: Antigen specificity is unknown.

Some clones are missing from TCRdb's copy, which holds only in-frame ones; the method was immunoSEQ multiplex PCR. The data hold about 120,000 clones, with 85% to 95% observed a single time. Germline CDR1 reads MGHRA; CDR2 reads YSYEKL. V dropped 1 base and J dropped 2 bases, with 5 bases sitting between them. This CDR3 has 13 amino acids. The chain joins TRBV4-1 to TRBJ2-5; D uncertain. This receptor was identified in a human donor who received an intestinal transplant. Specimen: unstimulated CD8+ T cells sorted from spleen or lymph node cells, collected before intestinal transplant. In nucleotides, the CDR3 is TGCGCCAGCAGCCAAGGCGGACAAGAGACCCAGTACTTC. Encoded protein: CASSQGGQETQYF.